These T cell receptor beta chains were read from a single sample in a study of T cells after yellow fever vaccination. MiXCR was run by TCRdb on the 5' RACE reads, yielding one entry per CDR3 protein. Among some 240,000 distinct CDR3 sequences, 3.6% were seen once, and the ten largest hold 15% to 20%. Here the sequenced sample was PBMCs, taken 15 days after the yellow fever booster vaccination. The receptors derive from a man between 18 and 35 years old who received the YFV17D yellow fever vaccine. The CDR3 runs from the conserved cysteine through the conserved F or W. A D gene is named only where the DNA matches it firmly. Size tells how often a clone was seen (once, few, many) or the class of an expanded clone, and some rows leave it out.

V gene	J gene	D gene	clone size	CDR3 protein	CDR3 DNA
TRBV7-2	TRBJ2-1	-	many	CASSATRNYNEQFF	TGTGCCAGCAGCGCGACTAGAAACTACAATGAGCAGTTCTTC
TRBV6-2/TRBV6-3	TRBJ2-7	-	many	CASSYGVEREQYF	TGTGCCAGCAGTTACGGGGTTGAGCGCGAGCAGTACTTC
TRBV19	TRBJ2-1	-	many	CASTRGRSYNEQFF	TGTGCCAGTACCCGGGGTCGCTCCTACAATGAGCAGTTCTTC
TRBV20-1	TRBJ1-5	-	many	CTKGSGAYQPQHF	TGTACAAAAGGATCAGGGGCATATCAGCCCCAGCATTTT
TRBV21-1	TRBJ1-6	-	-	CASSTSGQTYNSPLHF	TGTGCCAGCAGCACTTCAGGACAGACGTATAATTCACCCCTCCACTTT
TRBV10-2	TRBJ2-3	TRBD1	many	CACYQGTGDTDTQYF	TGCGCCTGCTACCAAGGGACAGGGGACACAGATACGCAGTATTTT
TRBV4-3	TRBJ2-1	TRBD1	many	CASRAGTASYNEQFF	TGCGCCAGCAGGGCCGGGACAGCGTCTTACAATGAGCAGTTCTTC
TRBV18	TRBJ1-2	TRBD1	many	CASSPGTGYNGYGYTF	TGTGCCAGCTCACCAGGGACAGGGTATAATGGCTATGGCTACACCTTC
TRBV7-8	TRBJ1-1	-	many	CASSLERALNTEAFF	TGTGCCAGCAGCTTAGAGAGGGCCCTTAACACTGAAGCTTTCTTT
TRBV7-2	TRBJ2-5	-	many	CASSPLGGQQETQYF	TGTGCCAGCAGCCCGCTGGGGGGACAGCAAGAGACCCAGTACTTC
TRBV4-1	TRBJ2-7	TRBD2	-	CASSQWEGTYEQYF	TGCGCCAGCAGCCAATGGGAGGGAACCTACGAGCAGTACTTC
TRBV7-2	TRBJ2-5	TRBD2	-	CASSFAQPGLAGGQTQYF	TGTGCCAGCAGCTTTGCACAACCTGGACTAGCGGGGGGCCAGACCCAGTACTTC
TRBV14	TRBJ2-7	TRBD1	many	CASSIGQGLFDSYEQYF	TGTGCCAGCAGTATTGGACAGGGTCTCTTTGACTCCTACGAGCAGTACTTC
TRBV5-1	TRBJ2-5	TRBD2	few	CASSDGVLAQALKTQYF	TGCGCCAGCAGCGACGGAGTACTAGCGCAAGCCCTTAAGACCCAGTACTTC